Listed here are 32 T cell receptor beta chains from one sample, sequenced in a study of blood T cell repertoires in COVID-19. The assay was immunoSEQ multiplex PCR, and TCRdb's table has in-frame clones only and misses some. The table records about 220,000 clones, just over 85% of them present only once. The specimen was PBMCs or T cells enriched from blood (not recorded which). The receptor source for this set is a woman aged 45-59 years with acute COVID-19.

The V gene is TRBV29-1, the J gene TRBJ2-3; 9 bases match TRBD2. This CDR3 region has 16 residues. CDR1 is SQVTM and CDR2 is ANQGSEA in the germline V gene. J was trimmed by 2 bases and V by 6 bases; bases with no gene match: 12. This CDR3 reads CSVRRLAAVVTDTQYF. The DNA for the CDR3 is TGCAGCGTCCGCCGACTAGCGGCCGTAGTCACAGATACGCAGTATTTT.

This clone has only one observation. The chain's CDR3 is CASSVGPGGDEQFF. The CDR3 coding sequence is TGTGCCAGCAGCGTAGGGCCAGGGGGCGATGAGCAGTTCTTC. V gene TRBV9 combines with J gene TRBJ2-1; 8 bases are a match to TRBD1. CDR1 and CDR2 from the germline V gene are SGDLS and YYNGEE. J lost 8 bases, V lost 0 bases, and 4 bases had no gene match. The CDR3 is 14 amino acids.

V and J are TRBV27 and TRBJ2-3; 7 nucleotides match TRBD2. CDR3 length: 15 residues. The germline CDR1 and CDR2 sequences are MNHEY and SMNVEV (reference sequence). J lost 2 bases, V lost 4 bases, and 6 bases had no gene match. This CDR3 reads CASSWASGPTDTQYF. The CDR3 DNA reads as TGTGCCAGCAGTTGGGCTAGCGGACCCACAGATACGCAGTATTTT.

The chain couples TRBV12-5 to TRBJ2-6, with no clear D. The V gene lost 9 bases and the J gene lost 0 bases, with 6 bases spanning the gap. Germline CDR1 is LGHNT and CDR2 is FRNRAP. This CDR3 is 13 amino acids long. The CDR3 region has the DNA TGTGCTAGCGCAGACTCTGGGGCCAACGTCCTGACTTTC. Its translation: CASADSGANVLTF.

This chain connects TRBV4-1 to TRBJ1-2; TRBD1 might be the D (6 bases). This CDR3 comprises 15 residues. Germline V gives CDR1 MGHRA, CDR2 YSYEKL. V was clipped by 0 bases and J by 7 bases, with 15 bases between them. This CDR3 is CASSQDARGAVGYTF. The DNA of the CDR3 is TGCGCCAGCAGCCAAGATGCACGGGGGGCGGTTGGCTACACCTTC.

This chain uses TRBV7-9 with TRBJ1-2; tentative D call: TRBD1 (5 bases). The CDR3 totals 15 residues. From germline, CDR1 is SEHNR and CDR2 FQNEAQ (reference sequence). The V end was cut by 1 base, the J end by 3 bases, with 12 bases between. CDR3 DNA sequence: TGTGCCAGCAGCTTAGTGGTGCGGGGGGACTATGGCTACACCTTC. Encoded protein: CASSLVVRGDYGYTF.

V is TRBV7-2 and J is TRBJ1-4; unclear D gene. The CDR3 is 13 amino acids. Germline CDR1 reads SGHTA; CDR2 reads FQGNSA. V was pared by 1 base and J by 6 bases, with 6 bases between. As DNA, the CDR3 is TGTGCCAGCAGCTTAGGCAGTGATGAAAAACTGTTTTTT. This sequence encodes CASSLGSDEKLFF.

The chain carries TRBV5-6 and TRBJ1-2; D unresolved. V shed 4 bases and J shed 1 base, with 8 bases lying between them. This CDR3 comprises 13 residues. The germline gives CDR1 SGHDT, CDR2 YYEEEE. CDR3 DNA sequence: TGTGCCAGCAGCAGAGCCATTAACTATGGCTACACCTTC. Residues: CASSRAINYGYTF.

In its sample, this clone was seen a few times. The CDR3 nucleotides are TGCGCCAGCAGCCTTACAGGGTTTAGTGGAAACACCATATATTTT. Its translation is CASSLTGFSGNTIYF. This rearrangement joins TRBV5-1 to TRBJ1-3; maybe TRBD1 (6 bases). Germline V CDR1 and CDR2: SGHRS, YFSETQ. Trimming pared 4 bases from V and 3 bases from J, leaving 14 bases between. There are 15 residues in the CDR3.

Concerning this clone itself: The same CDR3 arises from other DNA sequences in this sample as well. The chain is built from TRBV7-2 and TRBJ2-7; 8 bases line up with TRBD2. The germline V gene has CDR1 SGHTA and CDR2 FQGNSA. This CDR3 has 14 amino acids. The V segment lost 0 bases and the J segment 6 bases; nucleotides outside the gene matches: 4. The CDR3 region has the DNA TGTGCCAGCAGCTTAGCGGGGCTAGCGGGCGAGCAGTACTTC. This sequence encodes CASSLAGLAGEQYF.

The chain carries TRBV27 and TRBJ2-5; maybe TRBD2 (5 bases). Germline assignment: CDR1 MNHEY and CDR2 SMNVEV (reference sequence). The CDR3 contains 15 residues. Trimming removed 6 bases from V and 0 bases from J, with 14 bases in between. The CDR3 bases are TGTGCCAGCAGCCGATCCCGGGGATACCAAGAGACCCAGTACTTC. It specifies CASSRSRGYQETQYF.

The rearrangement links TRBV19 to TRBJ1-1; 8 bases line up with TRBD1. V was clipped by 5 bases and J by 3 bases; unmatched bases: 8. The V gene's germline CDR1 is LNHDA and CDR2 SQIVND (reference sequence). The CDR3 extends over 15 amino acids. CDR3 nucleotide sequence: TGTGCCAGTAGTCTCTACAGGGGGTCGGACACTGAAGCTTTCTTT. Protein: CASSLYRGSDTEAFF.

The J gene is TRBJ1-3, the V gene TRBV7-8; D remains unclear. CDR1 SGHVS and CDR2 FQNEAQ come from the germline V gene. Trimming cost V 6 bases and J 4 bases, with 10 bases left between them. CDR3 length: 13 residues. CDR3 sequence: CASRFLQGNTIYF. As DNA, the CDR3 is TGTGCCAGCAGGTTTCTACAGGGAAACACCATATATTTT.

V is TRBV28 and J is TRBJ2-3; 7 positions agree with TRBD2. Germline CDR1 and CDR2: MDHEN and SYDVKM. Losses at the gene ends were 6 bases for V and 1 base for J; bases not matched to a gene: 1. This CDR3 comprises 13 residues. CDR3 loop: CASRGGGTDTQYF. The CDR3 bases are TGTGCCAGCAGGGGAGGGGGCACAGATACGCAGTATTTT.

The rearrangement links TRBV18 to TRBJ2-7; maybe TRBD1 (5 bases). The CDR3 consists of 15 residues. V lost 2 bases and J 4 bases, leaving 15 bases between the germline ends. CDR1 is KGHSH and CDR2 is LQKENI in the germline V gene. DNA of the CDR3: TGTGCCAGCTCACCAAAAGTGACAGTCATGTACGAGCAGTACTTC. This gives the protein CASSPKVTVMYEQYF.

This chain connects TRBV19 to TRBJ1-2; D possibly corresponds to TRBD1 (5 bases). Germline loops: CDR1 LNHDA, CDR2 SQIVND (reference sequence). The CDR3 totals 13 residues. V lost 4 bases to trimming and J lost 1 base, with 7 bases between them. CDR3 coding DNA: TGTGCCAGTAGTACGACAGTTAACTATGGCTACACCTTC. The encoded protein is CASSTTVNYGYTF.

V usage is TRBV28 and J usage is TRBJ2-7, with D possibly matching TRBD1 (6 bases). CDR3 size: 16 residues. Trimming removed 7 bases from V and 0 bases from J, with 19 bases in between. Per germline, CDR1 MDHEN and CDR2 SYDVKM. The CDR3 loop is CASTPLADSRSYEQYF. The CDR3 region has the DNA TGTGCCAGCACCCCCCTCGCGGACAGCCGCTCCTACGAGCAGTACTTC.

This sequence joins TRBV7-2 and TRBJ2-7; maybe TRBD2 (5 bases). The germline V gene encodes CDR1 SGHTA and CDR2 FQGNSA. This CDR3 has 14 amino acids. Trimming shortened V by 6 bases and J by 3 bases, and 15 bases separated the two germline ends. The CDR3 DNA reads as TGTGCCAGCAGTTATCCAGGACGGGGCTACGAGCAGTACTTC. Translating it yields CASSYPGRGYEQYF.

The chain employs TRBV11-2 and TRBJ1-5, with D possibly matching TRBD1 (6 bases). The CDR3 is 15 residues long. V dropped 1 base and J dropped 4 bases, with 11 bases sitting between them. The germline V gene has CDR1 SGHAT and CDR2 FQNNGV. The CDR3 coding sequence is TGTGCCAGCAGCTTAGGCCCACAGGGAAATCAGCCCCAGCATTTT. Its translation is CASSLGPQGNQPQHF.

This clone turned up a few times. The chain has TRBV10-3 and TRBJ2-7; TRBD1 matches 8 bases. Germline values: CDR1 ENHRY, CDR2 SYGVKD. V was clipped by 4 bases and J by 5 bases; unmatched bases: 7. The CDR3 spans 14 residues. The CDR3 reads CAISVGQGADEQYF. The CDR3 coding sequence is TGTGCCATCAGTGTTGGCCAGGGGGCAGACGAGCAGTACTTC.

J is TRBJ2-7 and V is TRBV7-9, with a possible D match to TRBD1 (5 bases). Germline CDR1 and CDR2: SEHNR and FQNEAQ (reference sequence). Trimming took 7 bases from V and 3 from J, leaving 13 bases between them. The length of the CDR3 is 13 residues. CDR3 sequence: CASTMGQDYEQYF. CDR3 nucleotide sequence: TGTGCCAGCACCATGGGGCAGGACTACGAGCAGTACTTC.

This chain joins TRBV9 and TRBJ1-2, with D possibly being TRBD1 (6 bases). Germline V gives CDR1 SGDLS, CDR2 YYNGEE. The CDR3 is 14 amino acids. V lost 4 bases and J lost 3, with 13 bases in between. CDR3 residues: CASSHRESDYGYTF. The CDR3 bases are TGTGCCAGCAGCCACAGGGAGTCTGACTATGGCTACACCTTC.

This clone appeared once. CDR3 coding DNA: TGCGCCAGCAGTCGGACAGTGAGGCAAGAGACCCAGTACTTC. The encoded protein is CASSRTVRQETQYF. This sequence joins TRBV4-1 and TRBJ2-5; D perhaps matches TRBD1 (6 bases). The CDR3 runs 14 residues. The germline gives CDR1 MGHRA, CDR2 YSYEKL. V lost 6 bases to trimming and J lost 2 bases, with 13 bases between them.

The rearrangement links TRBV28 to TRBJ2-1, with 8 bases lining up with TRBD2. Per germline, CDR1 MDHEN and CDR2 SYDVKM. The CDR3 extends over 15 amino acids. V lost 6 bases and J lost 4; bases outside the gene matches: 8. This CDR3 is CASSFSGTRYNEQFF. CDR3 nucleotides: TGTGCCAGCAGCTTCAGCGGGACTAGATACAATGAGCAGTTCTTC.

The CDR3 DNA reads as TGTGCCAGCAGTTTACCCAGGGTTGGCTTTGCGGGAGGGGTCGAGCAGTACTTC. Its protein is CASSLPRVGFAGGVEQYF. The chain couples TRBV28 to TRBJ2-7; TRBD2 matches 9 bases. The CDR3 runs to 18 residues. Germline assignment: CDR1 MDHEN and CDR2 SYDVKM. J lost 6 bases, V lost 2 bases, and 17 bases had no gene match.

This clone was seen a handful of times. The J gene is TRBJ1-1, the V gene TRBV4-1; 8 bases line up with TRBD1. The length of the CDR3 is 16 residues. The V gene's germline CDR1 is MGHRA and CDR2 YSYEKL. The V segment lost 0 bases and the J segment 6 bases; nucleotides outside the gene matches: 9. CDR3 sequence reads: CASSQDLAGGKPEAFF. The CDR3 DNA reads TGCGCCAGCAGCCAAGATTTGGCAGGGGGCAAACCTGAAGCTTTCTTT.

The chain carries TRBV18 and TRBJ1-1, with no clear D. V was shortened by 1 base and J by 1 base, with 10 bases between the two germline ends. This CDR3 spans 15 amino acids. Germline V gives CDR1 KGHSH, CDR2 LQKENI. The CDR3 is CASSPRLESNTEAFF. CDR3 DNA sequence: TGTGCCAGCTCACCACGACTGGAGTCGAACACTGAAGCTTTCTTT.

This clone occurred a few times. The chain joins TRBV2 to TRBJ2-3; possible D gene TRBD2, 6 bases. From germline, CDR1 is SNHLY and CDR2 FYNNEI. This CDR3 has 13 residues. Deletions cut 4 bases from V and 3 bases from J, with 8 bases between. CDR3 protein: CASSGGMTDTQYF. CDR3 nucleotide sequence: TGTGCCAGCAGTGGCGGGATGACAGATACGCAGTATTTT.

The CDR3 nucleotides read TGTGCCAGCAGTTTAGGGGGCCAGGGGCGCTACAATGAGCAGTTCTTC. Protein sequence: CASSLGGQGRYNEQFF. The chain employs TRBV28 and TRBJ2-1; a weak D match, TRBD1 (6 bases). Germline V gene data show CDR1 as MDHEN and CDR2 as SYDVKM. The CDR3 is made up of 16 amino acids. V lost 2 bases to trimming and J lost 3 bases, with 14 bases between them.

The rearrangement joins TRBV9 to TRBJ2-5; 9 nucleotides agree with TRBD2. J lost 4 bases, V lost 2 bases, and 6 bases had no gene match. Germline-derived CDR1 and CDR2 are SGDLS and YYNGEE. The CDR3 sequence is 15 residues long. The CDR3 region is CASSVSGSGGETQYF. The DNA for the CDR3 is TGTGCCAGCAGCGTTAGCGGGAGTGGGGGAGAGACCCAGTACTTC.

The J gene is TRBJ2-1, the V gene TRBV3-1 (or the pseudogene TRBV3-2); 11 bases match TRBD2. Losses at the gene ends were 5 bases for V and 10 bases for J; bases not matched to a gene: 7. The CDR3 totals 14 residues. CDR1 and CDR2 (germline): LGHDT, YNNKEL (reference sequence). CDR3 DNA sequence: TGTGCCAGCAGCTCGACTAGCGGGATCACAGAGCAGTTCTTC. This gives the protein CASSSTSGITEQFF.

This chain joins TRBV7-3 and TRBJ2-5; no clear D. Germline CDR1 SGHTA, CDR2 FQGTGA. This CDR3 contains 13 residues. Trimming took off 1 base at V and 4 bases at J, with 7 bases between the two ends. CDR3: CASSLNDRETQYF. The CDR3 coding sequence is TGTGCCAGCAGCTTAAACGATAGAGAGACCCAGTACTTC.